These 26 T cell receptor beta chains share one sample of origin, sequenced in a study of control samples from healthy donors and cancer patients. Sequencing used immunoSEQ multiplex PCR; TCRdb keeps in-frame clones, though not all of them. The table has roughly 120,000 clones, about 92% seen once; the top ten hold about 1.7%. The sequenced sample was PBMCs. The source is a man in his forties or fifties with head and neck cancer.

The chain uses TRBV6-4 and TRBJ2-2, with 7 bases identical to TRBD1. Germline V gene lookup returns CDR1 MRHNA and CDR2 SNTAGT. J gave up 0 bases and V 6 bases, and 4 bases lay outside the gene matches. The CDR3 totals 15 residues. CDR3: CASRSRGPNTGELFF. For the CDR3, the DNA is TGTGCCAGCAGGTCGAGGGGGCCGAACACCGGGGAGCTGTTTTTT.

The chain employs TRBV5-4 and TRBJ1-1; 8 nucleotides align to TRBD1. Looked up from germline, CDR1 is SGHNT and CDR2 is YYREEE (reference sequence). V was pared by 0 bases and J by 3 bases, with 4 bases of the junction left unmatched. The CDR3 runs to 15 residues. The CDR3 reads CASSLEKGQDTEAFF. The CDR3 DNA follows: TGTGCCAGCAGCTTGGAAAAGGGACAGGACACTGAAGCTTTCTTT.

This chain links TRBV14 with TRBJ2-5; TRBD2 matches at 7 bases. With V trimmed by 5 bases and J by 5 bases, 8 bases remained unmatched. Germline V gene sequence: CDR1 SGHDN, CDR2 FVKESK. The CDR3 has 14 residues. The DNA of the CDR3 is TGTGCCAGCAGCTCCTGGGAGGGCTCCGAGACCCAGTACTTC. It is translated as CASSSWEGSETQYF.

The chain uses TRBV9 and TRBJ2-5, with D tentatively TRBD2 (7 bases). Germline loops: CDR1 SGDLS, CDR2 YYNGEE. The V end was cut by 3 bases, the J end by 1 base, with 16 bases between. The CDR3 totals 16 residues. CDR3: CASSGGGGGGQETQYF. The CDR3 nucleotides are TGTGCCAGCAGCGGCGGCGGGGGCGGGGGCCAAGAGACCCAGTACTTC.

The rearrangement joins TRBV7-9 to TRBJ1-1; D is possibly TRBD1 (6 bases). The CDR3 is 16 amino acids. The germline V gene encodes CDR1 SEHNR and CDR2 FQNEAQ (reference sequence). The V and J ends lost 2 bases and 1 base respectively, with 14 bases between them. CDR3 in amino acids: CASSLNAGVGNTEAFF. CDR3 coding DNA: TGTGCCAGCAGCTTAAACGCAGGGGTGGGGAACACTGAAGCTTTCTTT.

This clone was detected a few times. V gene TRBV27 combines with J gene TRBJ1-6, with D hard to call. V lost 4 bases, J lost 6 bases, and 16 bases lay in between. Germline values: CDR1 MNHEY, CDR2 SMNVEV (reference sequence). This CDR3 is 16 amino acids long. CDR3 protein: CASSSNRQSRNSPLHF. Here the CDR3 DNA reads TGTGCCAGCAGTTCGAACCGCCAAAGCCGTAATTCACCCCTCCACTTT.

V is TRBV6-4 and J is TRBJ2-3, with 7 bases identical to TRBD1. The length of the CDR3 is 13 residues. Trimming cost V 8 bases and J 5 bases; bases outside gene matches: 7. CDR1 is MRHNA, CDR2 SNTAGT, per germline. The CDR3 protein is CASSDRFGDTQYF. For the CDR3, the DNA is TGTGCCAGCTCGGACAGGTTCGGAGATACGCAGTATTTT.

This clone was observed once. The chain recombines TRBV15 with TRBJ2-2, with D uncertain. From germline, CDR1 is LNHNV and CDR2 YYDKDF (reference sequence). The CDR3 runs 13 residues. Trimming left V 4 bases short and J 13 bases short, with 16 bases between. The CDR3 DNA is TGTGCCACCAGCACCGTACCGACCGAGGTGCTGTTTTTT. As protein: CATSTVPTEVLFF.

The chain links TRBV28 to TRBJ2-7; D gene unclear. The CDR3 is made up of 15 amino acids. Germline V gene lookup returns CDR1 MDHEN and CDR2 SYDVKM. V gave up 4 bases and J gave up 5 bases, with 18 bases separating them. The CDR3 region is CASSSPAGEGDEQYF. CDR3 nucleotides: TGTGCCAGCAGTTCCCCAGCAGGAGAAGGTGACGAGCAGTACTTC.

The J gene is TRBJ2-5, the V gene TRBV7-2, with TRBD2 as a possible D gene (5 bases). The CDR3 runs to 13 residues. Germline V gives CDR1 SGHTA, CDR2 FQGNSA. Trimming shortened V by 5 bases and J by 5 bases, and 12 bases separated the two germline ends. The CDR3 here is CASSIPGSETQYF. The CDR3 DNA reads as TGTGCCAGCAGCATCCCGGGGAGTGAGACCCAGTACTTC.

The rearrangement uses TRBV7-9 and TRBJ1-1; maybe TRBD1 (5 bases). The CDR3 sequence is 14 residues long. V was clipped by 5 bases and J by 1 base, with 11 bases between them. CDR1 is SEHNR and CDR2 is FQNEAQ in the germline V gene (reference sequence). CDR3 sequence: CASSLGTANTEAFF. CDR3 coding DNA: TGTGCCAGCAGCCTCGGGACGGCGAACACTGAAGCTTTCTTT.

V is TRBV6-5 and J is TRBJ1-2; possible D gene TRBD1, 6 bases. The CDR3 sequence is 13 residues long. Germline CDR1 and CDR2: MNHEY and SVGAGI. V was clipped by 8 bases and J by 6 bases, with 16 bases between them. This CDR3 is CASGSGRGDGYTF. CDR3 nucleotides: TGTGCCAGCGGATCGGGCAGGGGTGATGGCTACACCTTC.

V usage is TRBV28 and J usage is TRBJ2-5; 7 bases line up with TRBD2. CDR1 and CDR2 (germline): MDHEN, SYDVKM. The CDR3 covers 16 residues. With 5 bases clipped from V and 1 base from J, the junction kept 10 bases outside the gene matches. For the CDR3, the DNA is TGTGCCAGCAGTACCGGGGTGAGCGGGGCCCAAGAGACCCAGTACTTC. Protein: CASSTGVSGAQETQYF.

V is TRBV5-6 and J is TRBJ2-2; maybe TRBD1 (6 bases). The germline V gene encodes CDR1 SGHDT and CDR2 YYEEEE. The V and J ends lost 1 base and 6 bases respectively, with 13 bases between them. The CDR3 contains 15 residues. The CDR3 region is CASSLLSQGSGELFF. For the CDR3, the DNA is TGTGCCAGCAGCTTGCTCTCCCAGGGGTCCGGGGAGCTGTTTTTT.

This clone was counted once. This sequence joins TRBV7-9 and TRBJ1-4; D is ambiguous. Looked up from germline, CDR1 is SEHNR and CDR2 is FQNEAQ (reference sequence). V was trimmed by 0 bases and J by 6 bases, leaving 8 bases between them. This CDR3 spans 14 amino acids. The CDR3 loop reads CASSLALADEKLFF. CDR3 DNA sequence: TGTGCCAGCAGCTTAGCGCTTGCGGATGAAAAACTGTTTTTT.

This chain uses TRBV5-1 with TRBJ2-1; 11 nucleotides match TRBD1. The V gene's germline CDR1 is SGHRS and CDR2 YFSETQ. This CDR3 is built from 15 residues. V dropped 0 bases and J dropped 7; count of bases not matched to a gene: 3. The CDR3 bases are TGCGCCAGCAGCTTGGGGGACAGGGGGAGGAATGAGCAGTTCTTC. It encodes CASSLGDRGRNEQFF.

V is TRBV7-3 and J is TRBJ1-2, with a possible D match to TRBD1 (5 bases). Trimming pared 3 bases from V and 8 bases from J, leaving 10 bases between. Germline-derived CDR1 and CDR2 are SGHTA and FQGTGA. The CDR3 has 12 residues. The CDR3 reads CASSFAGEGYTF. The CDR3 nucleotides read TGTGCCAGCAGCTTCGCGGGGGAGGGCTACACCTTC.

This chain joins TRBV5-1 and TRBJ2-3, with a possible D match to TRBD1 (6 bases). Between the trimmed V and J ends, which lost 4 bases and 0 bases, there was a span of 12 bases. Germline CDR1 SGHRS, CDR2 YFSETQ. The CDR3 runs to 15 residues. The DNA for the CDR3 is TGCGCCAGCAGCCTACAGGGAATAAGCACAGATACGCAGTATTTT. Protein: CASSLQGISTDTQYF.

This clone was seen just once. The chain carries TRBV18 and TRBJ1-1, with D unclear. The V end was cut by 3 bases, the J end by 8 bases, with 16 bases between. The V gene's germline CDR1 is KGHSH and CDR2 LQKENI. CDR3 length equals 14 residues. The CDR3, as DNA: TGTGCCAGCTCACCCGCGTCCGAAACGGTGGAAGCTTTCTTT. As protein: CASSPASETVEAFF.

The chain couples TRBV2 to TRBJ2-5; 10 bases map to TRBD1. V shed 4 bases and J 5 bases; nucleotides not matched to a gene: 4. CDR3 length: 14 amino acids. Per germline, CDR1 SNHLY and CDR2 FYNNEI. CDR3 residues: CASSGTGGRETQYF. For the CDR3, the DNA is TGTGCCAGCAGTGGGACAGGGGGAAGGGAGACCCAGTACTTC. Full variable domain (remainder filled in from reference TRBV2 and TRBJ2-5): EPEVTQTPSHQVTQMGQEVILRCVPISNHLYFYWYRQILGQKVEFLVSFYNNEISEKSEIFDDQFSVERPDGSNFTLKIRSTKLEDSAMYFCASSGTGGRETQYFGPGTRLLVL.

This chain joins TRBV2 and TRBJ1-6; D uncertain. Between the trimmed V and J ends, which lost 5 bases and 12 bases, there was a span of 8 bases. The V gene's germline CDR1 is SNHLY and CDR2 FYNNEI. The CDR3 runs 11 residues. The CDR3 sequence: CASSSWGPLHF. DNA for the CDR3: TGTGCCAGCAGTTCTTGGGGACCCCTCCACTTT.

V usage is TRBV7-2 and J usage is TRBJ2-2, with TRBD2 as a possible D gene (5 bases). V dropped 8 bases and J dropped 1 base, with 8 bases sitting between them. CDR3 length: 13 residues. Germline CDR1 is SGHTA and CDR2 is FQGNSA. The CDR3 loop reads CASLRGNTGELFF. Written as DNA, the CDR3 is TGTGCCAGCTTACGGGGGAACACCGGGGAGCTGTTTTTT.

This rearrangement joins TRBV24-1 to TRBJ2-1; perhaps TRBD1 as D (7 bases). This CDR3 is built from 16 residues. The germline V and J ends were trimmed by 3 bases and 6 bases, with 17 bases remaining between them. Germline values: CDR1 KGHDR, CDR2 SFDVKD. The CDR3 spells CATSDPQGGVFNEQFF. The CDR3 DNA reads as TGTGCCACCAGTGATCCCCAGGGGGGAGTTTTCAATGAGCAGTTCTTC.

The genes are TRBV7-3 and TRBJ1-1; no clear D gene. The germline gives CDR1 SGHTA, CDR2 FQGTGA. This CDR3 contains 14 residues. Trimming pared 2 bases from V and 1 base from J, leaving 8 bases between. The CDR3 nucleotides are TGTGCCAGCAGCTTAGGGGAGCGGAACACTGAAGCTTTCTTT. Amino acids: CASSLGERNTEAFF.

The V gene is TRBV5-6, the J gene TRBJ1-6, with 8 nucleotides matching TRBD1. Germline lookup yields CDR1 SGHDT and CDR2 YYEEEE. The CDR3 covers 14 residues. The V segment lost 3 bases and the J segment 6 bases; nucleotides outside the gene matches: 2. As DNA, the CDR3 is TGTGCCAGCAGCTCTGGACAGGGTAATTCACCCCTCCACTTT. Translation gives CASSSGQGNSPLHF.

The rearrangement joins TRBV5-1 to TRBJ2-3, with 8 bases lining up with TRBD1. Germline V gene sequence: CDR1 SGHRS, CDR2 YFSETQ. The V segment lost 2 bases and the J segment 0 bases; nucleotides outside the gene matches: 8. CDR3 length: 17 amino acids. This chain's CDR3 is CASSFGHRTGSTDTQYF. CDR3 coding DNA: TGCGCCAGCAGCTTCGGCCATAGGACAGGGAGCACAGATACGCAGTATTTT.